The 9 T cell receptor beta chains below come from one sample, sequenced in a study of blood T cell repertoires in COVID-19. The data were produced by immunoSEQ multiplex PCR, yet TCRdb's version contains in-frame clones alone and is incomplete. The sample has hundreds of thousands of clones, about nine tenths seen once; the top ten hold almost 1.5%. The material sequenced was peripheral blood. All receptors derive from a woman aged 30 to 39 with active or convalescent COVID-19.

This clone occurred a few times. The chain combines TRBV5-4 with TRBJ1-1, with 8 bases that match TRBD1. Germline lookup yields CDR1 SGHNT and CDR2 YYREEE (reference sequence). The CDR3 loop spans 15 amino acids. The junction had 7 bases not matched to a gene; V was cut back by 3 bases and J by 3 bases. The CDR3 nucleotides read TGTGCCAGCAGCTCACCTGGACAGGGACACACTGAAGCTTTCTTT. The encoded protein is CASSSPGQGHTEAFF.

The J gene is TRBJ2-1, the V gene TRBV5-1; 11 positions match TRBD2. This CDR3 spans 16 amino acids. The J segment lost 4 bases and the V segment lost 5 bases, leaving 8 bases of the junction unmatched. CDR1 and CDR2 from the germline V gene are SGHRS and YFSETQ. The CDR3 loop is CASRPGLADPYNEQFF. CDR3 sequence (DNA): TGCGCCAGCAGGCCGGGACTAGCGGACCCGTACAATGAGCAGTTCTTC.

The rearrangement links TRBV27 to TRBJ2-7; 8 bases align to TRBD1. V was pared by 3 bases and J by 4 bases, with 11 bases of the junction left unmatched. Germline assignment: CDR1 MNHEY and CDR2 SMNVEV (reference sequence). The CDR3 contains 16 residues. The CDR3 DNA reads TGTGCCAGCAGTTTCGTAGCAGGGGGCCTCGCTTACGAGCAGTACTTC. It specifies CASSFVAGGLAYEQYF.

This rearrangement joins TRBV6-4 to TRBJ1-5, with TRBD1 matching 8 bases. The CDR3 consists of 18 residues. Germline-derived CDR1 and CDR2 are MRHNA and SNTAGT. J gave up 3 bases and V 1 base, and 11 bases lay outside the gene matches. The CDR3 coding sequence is TGTGCCAGCAGTGACTTACCGGGACAGGCCCTTTTCAATCAGCCCCAGCATTTT. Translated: CASSDLPGQALFNQPQHF.

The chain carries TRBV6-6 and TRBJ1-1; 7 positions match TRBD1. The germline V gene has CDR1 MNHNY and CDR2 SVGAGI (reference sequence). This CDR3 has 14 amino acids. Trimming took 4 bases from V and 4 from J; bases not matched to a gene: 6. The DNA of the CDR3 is TGTGCCAGCAGTTCTAGATCAGGGGGCACTGAAGCTTTCTTT. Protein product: CASSSRSGGTEAFF.

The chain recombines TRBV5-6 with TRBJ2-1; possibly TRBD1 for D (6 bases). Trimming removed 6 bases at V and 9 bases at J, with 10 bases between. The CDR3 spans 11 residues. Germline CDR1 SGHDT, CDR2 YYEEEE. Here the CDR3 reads CASTIGGEQFF. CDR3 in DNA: TGTGCCAGCACCATAGGGGGTGAGCAGTTCTTC.

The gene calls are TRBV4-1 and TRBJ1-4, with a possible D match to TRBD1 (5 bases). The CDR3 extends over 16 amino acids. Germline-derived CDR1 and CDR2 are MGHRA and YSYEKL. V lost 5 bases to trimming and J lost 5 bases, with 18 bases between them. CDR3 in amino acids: CASSNPPRQKNEKLFF. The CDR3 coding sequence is TGCGCCAGCAGCAACCCTCCGAGACAGAAAAATGAAAAACTGTTTTTT.

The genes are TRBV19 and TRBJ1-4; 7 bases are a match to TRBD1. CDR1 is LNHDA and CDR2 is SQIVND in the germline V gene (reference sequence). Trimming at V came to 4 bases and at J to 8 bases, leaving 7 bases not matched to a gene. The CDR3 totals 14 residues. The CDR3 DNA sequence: TGTGCCAGTAGTACGCGACAGGGCTTAGAAAAACTGTTTTTT. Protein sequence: CASSTRQGLEKLFF.

The CDR3 region has the DNA TGTGCCAGTACCAGACAGGGGGTGGACTATGGCTACACCTTC. Its translation is CASTRQGVDYGYTF. This chain uses TRBV19 with TRBJ1-2, with 9 bases matching TRBD1. Germline lookup yields CDR1 LNHDA and CDR2 SQIVND (reference sequence). The CDR3 contains 14 residues. Trimming at V came to 7 bases and at J to 3 bases, leaving 6 bases not matched to a gene.